This T cell receptor beta chain was found in a study of blood T cell repertoires in COVID-19. Study information: Italy, Spain and the United States were the sources of the convalescent and acute COVID-19 samples. Nucleic acid was either cDNA or gDNA, and it came from T cells, B-cell-depleted T cells, or PBMCs.

There are 11 residues in the CDR3. V was shortened by 3 bases and J by 9 bases, with 7 bases between the two germline ends. Original data processing: Amplifying reference gene primers gave estimates of nucleated cell counts. Generated by immunoSEQ multiplex PCR, the TCRdb table keeps only in-frame clones and is missing some. The DNA was the basis for D and trimming; V, J and clone size are from that table. The sample contains 35,000 to 50,000 clones, 87% of which appear only once. Source material: peripheral blood. The rearrangement uses TRBV12-3 or TRBV12-4 and TRBJ2-3; a possible D gene is TRBD2 (5 bases). The sequence came from a man aged 60-69 years with acute or convalescent COVID-19. As DNA, the CDR3 is TGTGCCAGCAGTTTGACGGGGACGCAGTATTTT. Its protein product is CASSLTGTQYF.